The 2 T cell receptor beta chains in this list originate from one sample, sequenced in a study of blood T cell repertoires in COVID-19. Data came from immunoSEQ multiplex PCR; TCRdb stores just in-frame clones and leaves some out. The sample includes about 78,000 clones, 75% to 95% of them seen just once. Sequencing was carried out using peripheral blood. All receptors derive from a woman of 80 years or more with acute or convalescent COVID-19.

V gene TRBV19 combines with J gene TRBJ1-5; a possible D gene is TRBD1 (5 bases). Between the trimmed V and J ends, which lost 5 bases and 5 bases, there was a span of 16 bases. Looked up from germline, CDR1 is LNHDA and CDR2 is SQIVND (reference sequence). The CDR3 extends over 15 amino acids. CDR3 protein: CASSPITGGYQPQHF. Here the CDR3 DNA reads TGTGCCAGTAGTCCTATCACGGGGGGGTATCAGCCCCAGCATTTT.

The V gene is TRBV7-9, the J gene TRBJ2-7; 13 positions match TRBD2. Germline V gives CDR1 SEHNR, CDR2 FQNEAQ (reference sequence). The V gene end was trimmed by 0 bases and the J gene end by 3 bases; junction bases not matched to a gene: 11. The length of the CDR3 is 19 residues. CDR3 residues: CASSLARETSGGIYYEQYF. The CDR3 bases are TGTGCCAGCAGCTTAGCCCGTGAGACTAGCGGGGGGATCTACTACGAGCAGTACTTC.